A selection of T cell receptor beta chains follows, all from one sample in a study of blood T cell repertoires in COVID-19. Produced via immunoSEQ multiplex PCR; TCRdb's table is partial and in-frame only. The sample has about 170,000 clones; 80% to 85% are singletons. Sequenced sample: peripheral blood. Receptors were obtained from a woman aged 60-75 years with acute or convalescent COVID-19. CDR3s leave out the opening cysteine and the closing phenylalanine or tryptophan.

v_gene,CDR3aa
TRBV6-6,ASSPRTGAGYSNQPQH
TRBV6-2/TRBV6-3,ASSYTPRKAF
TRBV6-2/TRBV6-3,ASSRAGGTSYEQY
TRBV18,ASSPPGLGNTEAF
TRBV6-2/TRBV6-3,ASSPGQGGRILFSNQPQH
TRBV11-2,ASSSLPQGGAEAF
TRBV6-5,ASKLVQGTDTQY
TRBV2,ASSEGVGQGIGYNEQF
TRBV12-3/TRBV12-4,ASSLTGGEQY
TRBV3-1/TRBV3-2,ASSQATGGNSPLH
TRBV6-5,ASSYEAGGNGYT
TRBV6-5,ASCQGRGNQPQH
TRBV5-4,ASSSPRTSGGNEQF
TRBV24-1,ATSDGTSEAF
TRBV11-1,ASSWDRGRTDNEQF